These 22 T cell receptor beta chains were all obtained from the same sample, sequenced in a study of cytomegalovirus exposure and HLA in healthy donors. In the PCR, 60 Vbeta and 13 Jbeta primers were used. TCRdb's copy holds only in-frame clones and misses some; the assay was immunoSEQ multiplex PCR. The sample lists some 180,000 clones; roughly 82% were seen once. Sequencing used PBMCs. These receptors were collected from a man aged 35 to 55 in good health and CMV-seronegative.

The chain is built from TRBV9 and TRBJ2-1; 11 bases map to TRBD2. The CDR3 sequence is 14 residues long. J gave up 9 bases and V 2 bases, and 4 bases lay outside the gene matches. Germline V gene data show CDR1 as SGDLS and CDR2 as YYNGEE. For the CDR3, the DNA is TGTGCCAGCAGCGTTAGCGGGAGGGCCGTTGAGCAGTTCTTC. It codes for CASSVSGRAVEQFF. Supplemented by reference TRBV9 and TRBJ2-1, the full variable domain reads DSGVTQTPKHLITATGQRVTLRCSPRSGDLSVYWYQQSLDQGLQFLIQYYNGEERAKGNILERFSAQQFPDLHSELNLSSLELGDSALYFCASSVSGRAVEQFFGPGTRLTVL.

The chain links TRBV27 to TRBJ1-1; 7 bases align to TRBD1. The germline gives CDR1 MNHEY, CDR2 SMNVEV (reference sequence). Trimming took 8 bases from V and 2 from J; bases not matched to a gene: 11. The CDR3 is made up of 15 amino acids. CDR3 nucleotide sequence: TGTGCCAGCCCCCTAACAGGGGCCTCAAACACTGAAGCTTTCTTT. This encodes CASPLTGASNTEAFF.

This clone occurred a few times. The chain combines TRBV11-3 with TRBJ2-7; the match to TRBD1 covers 10 bases. The CDR3 is 14 amino acids. In germline, CDR1 is SGHNT, CDR2 YENEEA. V lost 3 bases to trimming and J lost 6 bases; unmatched junction nucleotides: 5. CDR3 DNA sequence: TGTGCCAGCAGCTTGACAGGGGGCCTAGGCGAGCAGTACTTC. It specifies CASSLTGGLGEQYF.

V and J are TRBV2 and TRBJ1-5; 7 nucleotides match TRBD1. CDR1 SNHLY and CDR2 FYNNEI come from the germline V gene. The CDR3 contains 16 residues. V lost 4 bases, J lost 3 bases, and 9 bases stayed unmatched. CDR3 coding DNA: TGTGCCAGCAGTGCCATAGGGACAGTACTCAATCAGCCCCAGCATTTT. Protein product: CASSAIGTVLNQPQHF.

J is TRBJ1-1 and V is TRBV9; D remains unclear. Trimming removed 3 bases at V and 5 bases at J, with 17 bases between. Germline V gene data show CDR1 as SGDLS and CDR2 as YYNGEE. This CDR3 spans 15 amino acids. CDR3 in DNA: TGTGCCAGCAGCGCCAGACACACCCGGGAGACTGAAGCTTTCTTT. Protein sequence: CASSARHTRETEAFF.

This clone was seen a single time. V gene TRBV4-1 combines with J gene TRBJ2-1; 9 bases line up with TRBD1. Trimming took 4 bases from V and 0 from J; bases not matched to a gene: 19. This CDR3 has 21 residues. In germline, CDR1 is MGHRA, CDR2 YSYEKL. Here the CDR3 reads CASSPVTYRGRPESSYNEQFF. The CDR3 bases are TGCGCCAGCAGCCCCGTGACTTACAGGGGGCGCCCAGAAAGCTCCTACAATGAGCAGTTCTTC.

The chain is built from TRBV6-1 and TRBJ1-6; D might be TRBD1 (5 bases). Germline V gene lookup returns CDR1 MNHNS and CDR2 SASEGT. Trimming removed 2 bases from V and 6 bases from J, with 11 bases in between. The CDR3 length is 15 residues. The CDR3 DNA follows: TGTGCCAGCAGTGAATATGTACAGGCTAATTCACCCCTCCACTTT. Translation: CASSEYVQANSPLHF.

The rearrangement uses TRBV6-6 and TRBJ2-1, with a weak D call TRBD2 (7 bases). Trimming left V 0 bases short and J 7 bases short, with 16 bases between. This CDR3 is built from 16 residues. Germline V gives CDR1 MNHNY, CDR2 SVGAGI (reference sequence). The CDR3, as DNA: TGTGCCAGCAGTTACTCTTTAGGGGGGGCGGAGAATGAGCAGTTCTTC. This gives the protein CASSYSLGGAENEQFF.

V gene TRBV5-5 combines with J gene TRBJ2-3, with 9 bases aligning to TRBD2. V lost 1 base, J lost 0 bases, and 3 bases stayed unmatched. This CDR3 is built from 16 residues. CDR1 SGHKS and CDR2 YYEKEE come from the germline V gene (reference sequence). CDR3 sequence reads: CASSLPTSGSTDTQYF. The CDR3 nucleotides are TGTGCCAGCAGCTTGCCCACTAGCGGGAGCACAGATACGCAGTATTTT. The full variable domain, rest sourced from reference TRBV5-5 and TRBJ2-3, is DAGVTQSPTHLIKTRGQQVTLRCSPISGHKSVSWYQQVLGQGPQFIFQYYEKEERGRGNFPDRFSARQFPNYSSELNVNALLLGDSALYLCASSLPTSGSTDTQYFGPGTRLTVL.

This chain links TRBV7-9 with TRBJ1-3; possible D gene TRBD1, 6 bases. The V end lost 4 bases, the J end lost 0 bases, and 10 bases lay between the germline ends. Germline-derived CDR1 and CDR2 are SEHNR and FQNEAQ (reference sequence). The CDR3 sequence is 15 residues long. As DNA, the CDR3 is TGTGCCAGCAGCTCCTTGACAGGCTCTGGAAACACCATATATTTT. Its protein product is CASSSLTGSGNTIYF.

V is TRBV19 and J is TRBJ2-1, with 8 bases lining up with TRBD1. From germline, CDR1 is LNHDA and CDR2 SQIVND (reference sequence). V shed 6 bases, J shed 7 bases, and the junction held 5 bases outside the gene matches. This CDR3 has 13 residues. The CDR3 protein is CASSGQGGNEQFF. In nucleotides, the CDR3 is TGTGCCAGTAGCGGACAGGGTGGGAATGAGCAGTTCTTC.

This clone was seen just once. This chain links TRBV5-6 with TRBJ2-5; TRBD1 might be the D (6 bases). Germline CDR1 and CDR2: SGHDT and YYEEEE. This CDR3 has 16 residues. V lost 0 bases to trimming and J lost 0 bases, with 12 bases between them. The CDR3: CASSLARGRYQETQYF. The CDR3 DNA reads TGTGCCAGCAGCTTGGCCAGGGGAAGGTACCAAGAGACCCAGTACTTC.

The chain links TRBV6-6 to TRBJ2-7, with TRBD1 matching over 7 bases. V gave up 6 bases and J gave up 0 bases; unmatched junction bases: 5. This CDR3 spans 14 amino acids. Germline lookup yields CDR1 MNHNY and CDR2 SVGAGI (reference sequence). CDR3 sequence reads: CASSSTGASYEQYF. CDR3 DNA: TGTGCCAGCAGCTCTACAGGGGCCTCCTACGAGCAGTACTTC.

This chain connects TRBV30 to TRBJ2-2, with D possibly matching TRBD1 (5 bases). CDR3 length equals 13 residues. V lost 3 bases and J 3 bases, leaving 8 bases between the germline ends. Germline assignment: CDR1 GTSNPN and CDR2 SVGIG (reference sequence). The CDR3 DNA reads TGTGCCTGGAGGGGGCAGTACACCGGGGAGCTGTTTTTT. It yields the protein CAWRGQYTGELFF.

The gene calls are TRBV28 and TRBJ1-3, with D uncertain. The germline V and J ends were trimmed by 3 bases and 2 bases, with 8 bases remaining between them. The CDR3 loop spans 14 amino acids. From germline, CDR1 is MDHEN and CDR2 SYDVKM. The CDR3 DNA is TGTGCCAGCAGTTTGACAAGACCTGGAAACACCATATATTTT. This codes for CASSLTRPGNTIYF.

This chain joins TRBV2 and TRBJ2-7, with 8 bases matching TRBD1. V shed 10 bases and J 6 bases; nucleotides not matched to a gene: 11. The CDR3 length is 13 residues. Germline V lookup: CDR1 SNHLY, CDR2 FYNNEI. CDR3 nucleotides: TGTGCCAACAACAGGGGGGCCGGGTCCGAGCAGTACTTC. Protein product: CANNRGAGSEQYF.

This clone turned up a few times. This rearrangement joins TRBV4-3 to TRBJ2-1; no clear D gene. Germline V CDR1 and CDR2: LGHNA, YSLEER. Trimming took 1 base from V and 2 from J, leaving 9 bases between them. CDR3 length: 15 residues. This chain's CDR3 is CASSQAGLTYNEQFF. The CDR3 region has the DNA TGCGCCAGCAGCCAAGCGGGTTTGACCTACAATGAGCAGTTCTTC.

The chain combines TRBV4-2 with TRBJ2-3; 10 positions agree with TRBD2. After removal of 1 base from V and 0 bases from J, the junction contained 4 bases not matched to a gene. CDR1 and CDR2 (germline): LGHNA, YNFKEQ. The CDR3 length is 17 residues. The CDR3 region has the DNA TGTGCCAGCAGCCAAGTAACGACTAGCGGGAGCACAGATACGCAGTATTTT. It translates to CASSQVTTSGSTDTQYF.

The chain carries TRBV15 and TRBJ2-7, with 8 bases that match TRBD1. The V segment lost 1 base and the J segment 4 bases; nucleotides outside the gene matches: 6. This CDR3 is built from 15 residues. Per the germline V gene, CDR1 is LNHNV and CDR2 is YYDKDF (reference sequence). The CDR3 loop is CATSRGGTGPYEQYF. CDR3 coding DNA: TGTGCCACCAGCAGAGGCGGGACAGGACCTTACGAGCAGTACTTC.

The V call is TRBV9, the J call TRBJ2-2; no firm D call. CDR3 size: 14 residues. CDR1 is SGDLS and CDR2 is YYNGEE in the germline V gene. The germline V and J ends were trimmed by 0 bases and 1 base, with 4 bases remaining between them. The CDR3 region is CASSVDGNTGELFF. In DNA, the CDR3 is TGTGCCAGCAGCGTAGACGGGAACACCGGGGAGCTGTTTTTT.

The chain employs TRBV30 and TRBJ2-7, with unresolved D. The V end lost 8 bases, the J end lost 6 bases, and 20 bases lay between the germline ends. From germline, CDR1 is GTSNPN and CDR2 SVGIG (reference sequence). This CDR3 has 13 residues. CDR3 in DNA: TGTGCCGGGAACCGAGATCACCGTTCCGAGCAGTACTTC. Translation: CAGNRDHRSEQYF.

The chain is built from TRBV9 and TRBJ2-1; 13 positions agree with TRBD2. The length of the CDR3 is 16 residues. CDR1 SGDLS and CDR2 YYNGEE come from the germline V gene. V trimming: 3 bases; J trimming: 8 bases; junction bases outside the gene matches: 8. CDR3 DNA: TGTGCCAGCAGCGCCTTACTAGCGGGGGGGCTCTATGAGCAGTTCTTC. Residues: CASSALLAGGLYEQFF. Full variable domain (remainder filled in from reference TRBV9 and TRBJ2-1): DSGVTQTPKHLITATGQRVTLRCSPRSGDLSVYWYQQSLDQGLQFLIQYYNGEERAKGNILERFSAQQFPDLHSELNLSSLELGDSALYFCASSALLAGGLYEQFFGPGTRLTVL.